This T cell receptor beta chain emerged from a study of Graves' ophthalmopathy and Graves' hyperthyroidism. The TCR beta CDR3 regions underwent amplification from RNA transcripts. In the first round, RT-PCR was carried out with HTBI primers, and a multiplex PCR formed the second round. TCRdb ran MiXCR on the multiplex PCR reads and lists one entry per CDR3 protein. This table holds over a million distinct CDR3 sequences, around a third found once. Clinicians diagnosed using symptoms, serum thyroxine, TRAb, thyroid ultrasound and orbital computed tomography. On this clonotype: Its antigen is unknown. A read error is possible here, since a much larger clone lies one base away.

From germline, CDR1 is SGHNT and CDR2 YYREEE (reference sequence). The V end lost 3 bases, the J end lost 8 bases, and 17 bases lay between the germline ends. This CDR3 comprises 15 residues. Study-wide results and caveats: Appearing in blood as well were most expanded thyroid clonotypes above 0.001 frequency. Built on 13 signatures, a model told ophthalmopathy apart from stable hyperthyroidism with approximately 91% sensitivity and 75% to 82% specificity. The model forecast ophthalmopathy progression, reaching 60% to 71% sensitivity and roughly 72% specificity.

The sequence came from an adult man with Graves' hyperthyroidism. The chain is built from TRBV5-4 and TRBJ1-4, with a possible D match to TRBD1 (5 bases). Sequencing was carried out using peripheral blood or thyroid tissue (not recorded which). The CDR3 loop is CASSSSRARGEKLFF. Written as DNA, the CDR3 is TGTGCCAGCAGCTCATCCCGGGCCCGGGGCGAAAAACTGTTTTTT. The full variable domain, rest sourced from reference TRBV5-4 and TRBJ1-4, is ETGVTQSPTHLIKTRGQQVTLRCSSQSGHNTVSWYQQALGQGPQFIFQYYREEENGRGNFPPRFSGLQFPNYSSELNVNALELDDSALYLCASSSSRARGEKLFFGSGTQLSVL.